The present TCR beta chain was sequenced within a study of shared clonotypes between healthy human individuals. A word on this clone: Antigen specificity is unknown.

Assay: immunoSEQ multiplex PCR; the TCRdb copy retains only in-frame clones and omits some. The sample yields approximately 530,000 clones, approximately 95% seen once. Study-level points and caveats: Several donors had about 5% of their naive CD4 clonotypes in common.

The CDR3 totals 16 residues. Trimming removed 0 bases from V and 5 bases from J, with 14 bases in between. The germline CDR1 and CDR2 sequences are MRHNA and SNTAGT. The sample comprised naive CD4+ T cells sorted from blood. Specified subset: CD45RA+ positively selected. The chain uses TRBV6-4 and TRBJ1-5, with D maybe TRBD1 (6 bases). This TCR came from a woman aged 25 to 39 in good health. In nucleotides, the CDR3 is TGTGCCAGCAGTGACTCGGGGGGGACACCTGATCAGCCCCAGCATTTT. This codes for CASSDSGGTPDQPQHF.